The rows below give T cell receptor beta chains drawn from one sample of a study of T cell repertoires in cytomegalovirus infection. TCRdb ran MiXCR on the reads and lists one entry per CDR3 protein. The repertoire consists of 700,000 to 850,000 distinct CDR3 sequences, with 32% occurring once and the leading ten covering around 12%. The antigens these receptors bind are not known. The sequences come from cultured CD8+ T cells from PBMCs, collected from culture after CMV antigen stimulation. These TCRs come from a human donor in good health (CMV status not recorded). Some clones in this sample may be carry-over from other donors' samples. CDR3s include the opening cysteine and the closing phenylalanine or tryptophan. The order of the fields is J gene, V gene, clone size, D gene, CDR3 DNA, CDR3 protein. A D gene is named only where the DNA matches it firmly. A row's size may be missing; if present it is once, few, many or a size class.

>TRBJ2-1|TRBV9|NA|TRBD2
TGTGCCAGCAGCCCGGGGACTAGCGGGGGGTCTTTCTACAATGAGCAGTTCTTC
CASSPGTSGGSFYNEQFF
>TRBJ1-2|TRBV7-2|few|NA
TGTGCCAGCAGCTTAGTCGGTGGCGGCTACACCTTC
CASSLVGGGYTF
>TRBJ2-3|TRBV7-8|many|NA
TGTGCCAGCAGCTTGTACAGGAGGCTCGATACGCAGTATTTT
CASSLYRRLDTQYF
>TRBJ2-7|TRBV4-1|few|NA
TGCGCCAGCAGCCAAGACAGGGGAATGGCGGACTACGAGCAGTACTTC
CASSQDRGMADYEQYF
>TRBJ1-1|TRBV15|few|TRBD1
TGTGCCACCAGTATAACAGGGGTTCTAGCTGAAGCTTTCTTT
CATSITGVLAEAFF
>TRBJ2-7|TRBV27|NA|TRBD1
TGTGCCAGCAGTTTCATTGACAGGGGGCAATACGAGCAGTACTTC
CASSFIDRGQYEQYF
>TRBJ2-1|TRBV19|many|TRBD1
TGTGCCAGCACAACAGGGGGCAATGAGCAGTTCTTC
CASTTGGNEQFF
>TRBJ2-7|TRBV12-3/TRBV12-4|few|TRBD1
TGTGCCAGCAGTTTCCCCAACAGGGGAAACGAGCAGTACTTC
CASSFPNRGNEQYF
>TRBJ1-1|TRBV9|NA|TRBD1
TGTGCCAGCAGCGTAGGCGCCGGACAGGTGAACACTGAAGCTTTCTTT
CASSVGAGQVNTEAFF
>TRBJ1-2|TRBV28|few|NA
TGTGCCAGCAGCCCTCCCTCGGAAAACTATGGCTACACCTTC
CASSPPSENYGYTF
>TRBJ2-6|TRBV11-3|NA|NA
TGTGCCAGCAGCCCCCGCTGGACCGACTCTGGGGCCAACGTCCTGACTTTC
CASSPRWTDSGANVLTF
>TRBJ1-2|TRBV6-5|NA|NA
TGTGCCAGCAGTTACTTTTCGAGCAGCCACTATGGCTACACCTTC
CASSYFSSSHYGYTF
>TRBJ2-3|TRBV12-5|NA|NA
TGTGCTAGTGGTTATTACAAACCCGTAGATACGCAGTATTTT
CASGYYKPVDTQYF
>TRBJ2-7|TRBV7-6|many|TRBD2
TGTGCCAGCAGCTTAGGGGAGGGCAACGAGCAGTACTTC
CASSLGEGNEQYF
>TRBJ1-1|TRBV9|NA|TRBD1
TGTGCCAGCAGCGTAGTGTCAGGGGGGAAGAACACTGAAGCTTTCTTT
CASSVVSGGKNTEAFF
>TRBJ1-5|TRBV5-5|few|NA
TGTGCCAGCAGCTTGATCGGTCTGGGCAATCAGCCCCAGCATTTT
CASSLIGLGNQPQHF
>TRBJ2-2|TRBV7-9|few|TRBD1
TGTGCCAGCAGCCGTGACAGGGTTCCGTTTTTT
CASSRDRVPFF
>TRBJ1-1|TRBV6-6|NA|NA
TGTGCCAGCAGTTACCCCATTGCAACAGTGAACACTGAAGCTTTCTTT
CASSYPIATVNTEAFF
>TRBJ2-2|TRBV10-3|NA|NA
TGTGCCATCAGTGAGAGGAGGGACGCGAACACCGGGGAGCTGTTTTTT
CAISERRDANTGELFF
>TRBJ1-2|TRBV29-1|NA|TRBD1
TGCAGTACCAGGGGGGAGAATCGCTATGGCTACACCTTC
CSTRGENRYGYTF
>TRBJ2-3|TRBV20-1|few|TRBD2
TGCAGTGCTAGTCCGGGGTTGAGCGGGGGCCTCCTGGCCACAGATACGCAGTATTTT
CSASPGLSGGLLATDTQYF
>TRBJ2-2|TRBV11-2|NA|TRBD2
TGTGCCAGCAGCTTCAGGGGGACTAGCGAGACCGGGGAGCTGTTTTTT
CASSFRGTSETGELFF
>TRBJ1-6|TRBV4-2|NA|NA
TGTGCCAGCAGCCAAGGTACGTCACCCCTCCACTTT
CASSQGTSPLHF
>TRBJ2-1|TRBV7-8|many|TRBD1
TGTGCCAGCAGCTTAGTTTTAAAACAGGGGGCTATAGATGAGCAGTTCTTC
CASSLVLKQGAIDEQFF
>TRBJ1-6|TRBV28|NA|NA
TGTGCCAGCAGTTTATCATCACAATATAGCTATAATTCACCCCTCCACTTT
CASSLSSQYSYNSPLHF
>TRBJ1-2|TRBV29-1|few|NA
TGCAGCGTTGAAGATCGAAAGGTCTCTTCCAACTATGGCTACACCTTC
CSVEDRKVSSNYGYTF
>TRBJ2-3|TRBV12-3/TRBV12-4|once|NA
TGTGCCAGCACCTTAGGGCAGGGGCCTACAGATACGCAGTATTTT
CASTLGQGPTDTQYF
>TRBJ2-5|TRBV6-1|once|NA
TGTGCCAGCAGGGAATGGGGCAACCAAGAGACCCAGTACTTC
CASREWGNQETQYF
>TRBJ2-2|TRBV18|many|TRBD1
TGTGCCAGCTCACCCACGACAGGGATCGGGGAGCTGTTTTTT
CASSPTTGIGELFF
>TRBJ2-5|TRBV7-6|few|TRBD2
TGTGCCAGCAGCCAATGGCCTAGCGGGACCCGGGGGACCCAGTACTTC
CASSQWPSGTRGTQYF
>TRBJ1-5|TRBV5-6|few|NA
TGTGCCAGCAGCTTCACGCCAGGTCCCAATCAGCCCCAGCATTTT
CASSFTPGPNQPQHF
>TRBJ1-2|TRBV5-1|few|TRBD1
TGCGCCAGCAGCTTTGGGTTCTGGACAGGCGATCCTAACTATGGCTACACCTTC
CASSFGFWTGDPNYGYTF
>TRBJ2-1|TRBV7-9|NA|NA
TGTGCCAGCATTGGGGGGCGGGGCTCCTACAATGAGCAGTTCTTC
CASIGGRGSYNEQFF
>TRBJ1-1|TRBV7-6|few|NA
TGTGCCAGCAGCTTACTCCGGATGGGCCCGAACACTGAAGCTTTCTTT
CASSLLRMGPNTEAFF
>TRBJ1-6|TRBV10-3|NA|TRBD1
TGTGCCATCAGACTGGACAGGGGATCAGGCTCACCCCTCCACTTT
CAIRLDRGSGSPLHF
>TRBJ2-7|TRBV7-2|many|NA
TGTGCCAGCAGCCATCCGGGACGGAGCTCCTACGAGCAGTACTTC
CASSHPGRSSYEQYF
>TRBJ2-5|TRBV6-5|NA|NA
TGTGCCAGCGTGGACTGGAACCAAGAGACCCAGTACTTC
CASVDWNQETQYF
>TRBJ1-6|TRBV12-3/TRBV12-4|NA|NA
TGTGCCAGCAGTTTTAACAGGGTTTCACCCCTCCACTTT
CASSFNRVSPLHF
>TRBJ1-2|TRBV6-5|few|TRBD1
TGTGCCAGCAGTCTTCGATCCGGGACAGATGGCTACACCTTC
CASSLRSGTDGYTF
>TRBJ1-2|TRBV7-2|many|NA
TGTGCCAGCAGCGCTCCGGAGTTCTATGGCTACACCTTC
CASSAPEFYGYTF